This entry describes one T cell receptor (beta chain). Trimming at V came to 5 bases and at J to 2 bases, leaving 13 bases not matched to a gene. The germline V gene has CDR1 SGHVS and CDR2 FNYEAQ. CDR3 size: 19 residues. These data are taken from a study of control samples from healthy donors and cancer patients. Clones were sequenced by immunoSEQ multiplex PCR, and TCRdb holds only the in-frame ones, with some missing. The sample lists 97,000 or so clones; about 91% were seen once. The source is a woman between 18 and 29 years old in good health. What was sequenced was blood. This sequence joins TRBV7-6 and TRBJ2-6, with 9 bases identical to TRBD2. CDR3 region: CASSPRMSGGLAGANVLTF. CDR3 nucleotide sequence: TGTGCCAGCAGCCCACGTATGAGCGGGGGGCTGGCTGGGGCCAACGTCCTGACTTTC.